This TCR beta chain was documented in a study of T cells in tuberculosis. In the study overall: T cells were selected with CD1B tetramers loaded with glucose monomycolate. A South African cohort included IGRA-negative adolescents, latently infected IGRA-positive adolescents and adults with active tuberculosis.

Study-wide findings and caveats: Active tuberculosis cases were adults; controls were adolescents. Active tuberculosis alpha repertoires lay closer to GMM-specific TCRs than controls'.

About this clone: What it binds is unknown.

Sequencing was performed with immunoSEQ multiplex PCR; in TCRdb, only in-frame clones are kept and a portion is missing. The table lists 25,000 to 35,000 clones, less than 97% of them singletons. The CDR3 contains 16 residues. Germline V gene lookup returns CDR1 MNHEY and CDR2 SVGAGI. The junction had 6 bases not matched to a gene; V was cut back by 0 bases and J by 7 bases. This clonotype originated in a donor aged 5-35 years with latent tuberculosis or without tuberculosis infection. Material: PBMCs. J is TRBJ2-5 and V is TRBV6-5; 12 bases line up with TRBD2. In nucleotides, the CDR3 is TGTGCCAGCAGTTACTCGGCTAGCGGGGGGGCGGGGACCCAGTACTTC. As protein: CASSYSASGGAGTQYF.